This TCR beta chain was documented in a study of vaccination and CD4 T cells after COVID-19. Described treatment: 10-day PBMC culture with coronavirus spike peptide pools or control peptides (ViraFEST assay). Cultured CD4+ T cell DNA underwent sequencing with the Oncomine TCR Beta short-read assay. From the PCR reads, TCRdb called clonotypes with MiXCR, one entry per CDR3 protein. In the table there are over 15,000 distinct CDR3 sequences, about 42% of which are singletons. This clonotype was observed a handful of times. The antigen is unknown. One end of the junction fails to match germline, which may point to a read error. There are 15 residues in the CDR3. Germline CDR1 SSHAT, CDR2 FNYEAQ (reference sequence). Overall study results and limits: Nearly all convalescent vaccine-specific clones, 304 of 307, recognized only SARS-CoV-2 spike.

The sample consisted of cultured CD4+ T cells from blood. This receptor was taken from a human donor with COVID-19. The rearrangement joins TRBV7-7 to TRBJ2-5; weak D call: TRBD2 (6 bases). The CDR3 DNA follows: TGTGCTAGCAGCTTAGTTGCGGGACCCCAAGAGACCCAGTACTTC. Translating it yields CASSLVAGPQETQYF.